The 24 T cell receptor beta chains in this list originate from one sample, sequenced in a study of cytomegalovirus exposure and HLA in healthy donors. Some clones are missing from TCRdb's copy, which holds only in-frame ones; the method was immunoSEQ multiplex PCR. The sample consists of tens of thousands of clones, 90% of them appearing once. Sequenced sample: PBMCs. Receptor source: a man between 18 and 29 years old in good health and CMV-seronegative.

The V call is TRBV7-8, the J call TRBJ2-3; the D is unclear. V shed 4 bases and J shed 6 bases, with 8 bases lying between them. This CDR3 is built from 12 residues. Looked up from germline, CDR1 is SGHVS and CDR2 is FQNEAQ. CDR3 DNA sequence: TGTGCCAGCAGCTACCGAGGCGATACGCAGTATTTT. As protein: CASSYRGDTQYF.

The rearrangement uses TRBV5-5 and TRBJ1-1; D not certain. This CDR3 contains 14 residues. Germline values: CDR1 SGHKS, CDR2 YYEKEE (reference sequence). V was pared by 1 base and J by 1 base, with 8 bases between. This CDR3 reads CASSLSGENTEAFF. In nucleotides, the CDR3 is TGTGCCAGCAGCTTGTCGGGTGAGAACACTGAAGCTTTCTTT.

The gene calls are TRBV2 and TRBJ1-2; maybe TRBD1 (5 bases). V lost 5 bases and J 6 bases, leaving 10 bases between the germline ends. The CDR3 is made up of 12 amino acids. Germline V lookup: CDR1 SNHLY, CDR2 FYNNEI. The CDR3 loop reads CASSQDMNGYTF. Here the CDR3 DNA reads TGTGCCAGCAGTCAGGACATGAATGGCTACACCTTC.

The chain couples TRBV5-6 to TRBJ2-2; 7 bases are a match to TRBD1. Germline V CDR1 and CDR2: SGHDT, YYEEEE. After removal of 2 bases from V and 4 bases from J, the junction contained 5 bases not matched to a gene. The CDR3 runs to 15 residues. DNA of the CDR3: TGTGCCAGCAGCTTAGACAGGGATGTCACCGGGGAGCTGTTTTTT. This gives the protein CASSLDRDVTGELFF.

The CDR3 region is CASSPVPTGTKTYEQYF. The CDR3 DNA reads TGTGCCAGCAGCCCGGTACCCACCGGGACTAAGACCTACGAGCAGTACTTC. The V call is TRBV11-1, the J call TRBJ2-7; 7 bases align to TRBD2. Per germline, CDR1 SGHAT and CDR2 FQDESV (reference sequence). V lost 5 bases and J lost 2; bases outside the gene matches: 15. This CDR3 has 17 residues. Drawing the rest from reference TRBV11-1 and TRBJ2-7, the complete variable domain is EAEVAQSPRYKITEKSQAVAFWCDPISGHATLYWYRQILGQGPELLVQFQDESVVDDSQLPKDRFSAERLKGVDSTLKIQPAELGDSAMYLCASSPVPTGTKTYEQYFGPGTRLTVT.

The chain has TRBV25-1 and TRBJ1-2, with 9 bases fitting TRBD1. The CDR3 covers 12 residues. Looked up from germline, CDR1 is MGHDK and CDR2 is SYGVNS. The J segment lost 7 bases and the V segment lost 10 bases, leaving 7 bases of the junction unmatched. CDR3 in DNA: TGTGCCACTACAGGGGGCTCGGCTGGCTACACCTTC. It translates to CATTGGSAGYTF.

This clone was observed once. The chain combines TRBV29-1 with TRBJ1-2; D is perhaps TRBD1 (5 bases). Germline lookup yields CDR1 SQVTM and CDR2 ANQGSEA. This CDR3 comprises 12 residues. With 4 bases removed from V and 6 bases from J, the gap between germline ends came to 12 bases. CDR3 sequence: CSVGQWNNGYTF. CDR3 DNA: TGCAGCGTTGGACAGTGGAATAATGGCTACACCTTC. Together with reference TRBV29-1 and TRBJ1-2, the CDR3 gives the full variable domain: SAVISQKPSRDICQRGTSLTIQCQVDSQVTMMFWYRQQPGQSLTLIATANQGSEATYESGFVIDKFPISRPNLTFSTLTVSNMSPEDSSIYLCSVGQWNNGYTFGSGTRLTVV.

This clone was seen once. The chain recombines TRBV4-1 with TRBJ2-1; weak D call: TRBD2 (5 bases). Deletions cut 0 bases from V and 4 bases from J, with 10 bases between. This CDR3 is 15 amino acids long. Germline CDR1 MGHRA, CDR2 YSYEKL. The CDR3 nucleotides are TGCGCCAGCAGCCAAGATTCCGGGAAGTACAATGAGCAGTTCTTC. Residues: CASSQDSGKYNEQFF.

The chain couples TRBV28 to TRBJ1-5; the D is unclear. CDR3 size: 15 residues. V was shortened by 6 bases and J by 3 bases, with 15 bases between the two germline ends. The germline CDR1 and CDR2 sequences are MDHEN and SYDVKM. In DNA form, the CDR3 reads TGTGCCAGCAGGACCGACATGGCTCCCAATCAGCCCCAGCATTTT. As protein: CASRTDMAPNQPQHF.

This chain joins TRBV9 and TRBJ2-3, with D possibly matching TRBD1 (6 bases). CDR3 length: 15 amino acids. Germline V gene data show CDR1 as SGDLS and CDR2 as YYNGEE. Trimming pared 3 bases from V and 2 bases from J, leaving 13 bases between. CDR3 bases: TGTGCCAGCAGCGCTTGGACAGCGGTCACAGATACGCAGTATTTT. Translating gives CASSAWTAVTDTQYF. Drawing the rest from reference TRBV9 and TRBJ2-3, the complete variable domain is DSGVTQTPKHLITATGQRVTLRCSPRSGDLSVYWYQQSLDQGLQFLIQYYNGEERAKGNILERFSAQQFPDLHSELNLSSLELGDSALYFCASSAWTAVTDTQYFGPGTRLTVL.

This rearrangement joins TRBV5-1 to TRBJ2-1; 8 bases line up with TRBD1. Germline V lookup: CDR1 SGHRS, CDR2 YFSETQ. CDR3 size: 13 residues. Unmatched junction bases numbered 5, after V lost 4 bases and J lost 8 bases. This chain's CDR3 is CASSETGAYEQFF. CDR3 DNA: TGCGCCAGCAGCGAGACAGGGGCTTATGAGCAGTTCTTC.

This chain joins TRBV15 and TRBJ2-3; perhaps TRBD2 as D (5 bases). The germline gives CDR1 LNHNV, CDR2 YYDKDF (reference sequence). V was trimmed by 8 bases and J by 2 bases, leaving 14 bases between them. There are 14 residues in the CDR3. CDR3 region: CATGRTANTDTQYF. The CDR3, as DNA: TGTGCCACCGGCCGGACTGCAAACACAGATACGCAGTATTTT.

Here the CDR3 reads CASSRGVEVNEKLFF. CDR3 DNA sequence: TGTGCCAGTAGTAGAGGAGTAGAAGTTAATGAAAAACTGTTTTTT. The V gene is TRBV19, the J gene TRBJ1-4; no definite D call. The CDR3 covers 15 residues. Per the germline V gene, CDR1 is LNHDA and CDR2 is SQIVND (reference sequence). With 4 bases removed from V and 4 bases from J, the gap between germline ends came to 13 bases.

The rearrangement joins TRBV2 to TRBJ1-4, with TRBD1 matching over 8 bases. CDR3 length: 15 residues. Trimming at V came to 6 bases and at J to 4 bases, leaving 7 bases not matched to a gene. The germline gives CDR1 SNHLY, CDR2 FYNNEI. DNA of the CDR3: TGTGCCAGCAGCGCCTTGGACAGGGATAATGAAAAACTGTTTTTT. This gives the protein CASSALDRDNEKLFF.

The genes are TRBV5-1 and TRBJ1-2, with 8 nucleotides matching TRBD1. The germline gives CDR1 SGHRS, CDR2 YFSETQ. This CDR3 region has 15 residues. V shed 3 bases and J 5 bases; nucleotides not matched to a gene: 9. In DNA form, the CDR3 reads TGCGCCAGCAGCTCAATGGGACAGGAGATATATGGCTACACCTTC. Translated: CASSSMGQEIYGYTF.

V gene TRBV4-1 combines with J gene TRBJ1-3; D is ambiguous. V shed 2 bases and J shed 4 bases, with 15 bases lying between them. This CDR3 comprises 16 residues. Germline CDR1 is MGHRA and CDR2 is YSYEKL. The DNA for the CDR3 is TGCGCCAGCAGCCAAACCAATGAACGGAGGGGAAACACCATATATTTT. Residues: CASSQTNERRGNTIYF.

The chain couples TRBV4-3 to TRBJ1-1; 11 nucleotides line up with TRBD1. The germline gives CDR1 LGHNA, CDR2 YSLEER. The V segment lost 3 bases and the J segment 0 bases; nucleotides outside the gene matches: 6. There are 17 residues in the CDR3. CDR3 protein: CASSQTDRGLMNTEAFF. In DNA form, the CDR3 reads TGCGCCAGCAGCCAGACGGACAGGGGGCTCATGAACACTGAAGCTTTCTTT.

This chain links TRBV28 with TRBJ2-5; D unresolved. The V end lost 4 bases, the J end lost 4 bases, and 13 bases lay between the germline ends. CDR1 and CDR2 from the germline V gene are MDHEN and SYDVKM. The CDR3 runs to 14 residues. CDR3 region: CASSYPRPVETQYF. Here the CDR3 DNA reads TGTGCCAGCAGTTACCCCAGGCCAGTAGAGACCCAGTACTTC.

The chain couples TRBV4-2 to TRBJ2-5; TRBD2 matches at 15 bases. CDR1 is LGHNA, CDR2 YNFKEQ, per germline. V dropped 1 base and J dropped 2; count of bases not matched to a gene: 8. The CDR3 spans 19 residues. The CDR3 DNA follows: TGTGCCAGCAGCCAAGGGGTCCCGGGACTAGCGGGAGGACAAGAGACCCAGTACTTC. Its protein product is CASSQGVPGLAGGQETQYF.

This rearrangement joins TRBV7-8 to TRBJ1-1; 7 bases match TRBD1. The CDR3 length is 15 residues. J was trimmed by 2 bases and V by 4 bases; bases with no gene match: 7. The germline V gene encodes CDR1 SGHVS and CDR2 FQNEAQ. CDR3 region: CASSSSNRGNTEAFF. The CDR3 DNA follows: TGTGCCAGCAGCTCCTCAAACAGGGGAAACACTGAAGCTTTCTTT.

This clone has more than one count but fewer than ten. The V and J genes are TRBV9 and TRBJ1-2; maybe TRBD1 (6 bases). CDR1 is SGDLS and CDR2 is YYNGEE in the germline V gene. The CDR3 length is 15 residues. Trimming pared 4 bases from V and 3 bases from J, leaving 16 bases between. In DNA, the CDR3 is TGTGCCAGCAGCCCGACAGGCGGTGCGGACTATGGCTACACCTTC. Protein product: CASSPTGGADYGYTF.

The rearrangement joins TRBV11-2 to TRBJ2-7, with a tentative D call TRBD2 (5 bases). The CDR3 loop spans 14 amino acids. CDR1 and CDR2 (germline): SGHAT, FQNNGV. Trimming removed 5 bases at V and 1 base at J, with 12 bases between. As DNA, the CDR3 is TGTGCCAGCAGCCCCCTAAGCGGATCCTACGAGCAGTACTTC. This sequence encodes CASSPLSGSYEQYF.

This chain uses TRBV6-1 with TRBJ2-5; 8 nucleotides line up with TRBD1. V was clipped by 0 bases and J by 2 bases; unmatched bases: 5. The CDR3 has 16 amino acids. Germline V gene sequence: CDR1 MNHNS, CDR2 SASEGT. In DNA form, the CDR3 reads TGTGCCAGCAGTGAAGCGCTCGGGACAGGTCAAGAGACCCAGTACTTC. Protein sequence: CASSEALGTGQETQYF.

This clone is medium-sized (0.01 to 0.1%) in the sample. V and J are TRBV5-6 and TRBJ2-7; 15 bases align to TRBD2. Germline V CDR1 and CDR2: SGHDT, YYEEEE. Trimming at V came to 4 bases and at J to 8 bases, leaving 10 bases not matched to a gene. The length of the CDR3 is 16 residues. CDR3 sequence: CASSIGTSGRFPKQYF. In nucleotides, the CDR3 is TGTGCCAGCAGCATAGGGACTAGCGGGAGGTTCCCCAAGCAGTACTTC.